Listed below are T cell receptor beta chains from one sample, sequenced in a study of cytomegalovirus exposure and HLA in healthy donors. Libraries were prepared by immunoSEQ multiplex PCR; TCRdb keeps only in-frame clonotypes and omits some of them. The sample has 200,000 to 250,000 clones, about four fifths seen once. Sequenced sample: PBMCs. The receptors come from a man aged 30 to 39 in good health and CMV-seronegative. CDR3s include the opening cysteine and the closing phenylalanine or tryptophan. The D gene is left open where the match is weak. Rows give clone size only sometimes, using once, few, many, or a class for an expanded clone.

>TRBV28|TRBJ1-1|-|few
CASSSTSPYTEAFF
TGTGCCAGCAGTTCTACGAGCCCTTACACTGAAGCTTTCTTT
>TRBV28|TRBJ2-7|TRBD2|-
CASRAPGLAGPEQYF
TGTGCCAGCAGAGCTCCGGGACTAGCGGGGCCCGAGCAGTACTTC
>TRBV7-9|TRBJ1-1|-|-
CASSLRQAMNTEAFF
TGTGCCAGCAGCTTACGCCAGGCTATGAACACTGAAGCTTTCTTT
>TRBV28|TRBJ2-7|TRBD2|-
CASSRNGLAGGVMDF
TGTGCCAGCAGCAGAAACGGCCTAGCGGGTGGTGTTATGGACTTC
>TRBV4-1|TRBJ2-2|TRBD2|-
CASSLRPGLAGGVNTGELFF
TGCGCCAGCAGCCTTCGACCGGGACTAGCGGGGGGGGTTAACACCGGGGAGCTGTTTTTT
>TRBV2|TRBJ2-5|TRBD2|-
CASSDVLAGFKETQYF
TGTGCCAGCAGTGATGTCCTAGCGGGGTTTAAAGAGACCCAGTACTTC
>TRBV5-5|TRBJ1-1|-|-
CASSLADSPDRAFF
TGTGCCAGCAGCTTGGCCGACAGCCCAGACCGAGCTTTCTTT
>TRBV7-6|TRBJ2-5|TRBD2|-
CASSLRGTSGGADLETQYF
TGTGCCAGCAGCTTAAGGGGAACTAGCGGGGGGGCCGACTTAGAGACCCAGTACTTC
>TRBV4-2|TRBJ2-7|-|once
CASSQGEGREQYF
TGTGCCAGCAGCCAAGGTGAGGGCCGAGAGCAGTACTTC
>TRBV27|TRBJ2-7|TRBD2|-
CASRTLAGSSYEQYF
TGTGCCAGCCGCACCCTAGCGGGATCTAGCTACGAGCAGTACTTC
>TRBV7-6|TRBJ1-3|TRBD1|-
CASSPYRGSSGNTIYF
TGTGCCAGCAGCCCATACAGGGGGAGCTCTGGAAACACCATATATTTT
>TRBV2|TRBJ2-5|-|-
CASKNPGLGTETQYF
TGTGCCAGCAAGAATCCGGGACTGGGCACGGAGACCCAGTACTTC
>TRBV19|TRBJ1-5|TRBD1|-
CASRPGDRENQPQHF
TGTGCCAGTAGGCCGGGGGACAGGGAGAATCAGCCCCAGCATTTT
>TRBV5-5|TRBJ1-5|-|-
CASSPTGNNQPQHF
TGTGCCAGCAGCCCAACAGGGAACAATCAGCCCCAGCATTTT
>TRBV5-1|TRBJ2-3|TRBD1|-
CASSPTGVNTDTQYF
TGCGCCAGCAGCCCCACAGGGGTGAATACAGATACGCAGTATTTT
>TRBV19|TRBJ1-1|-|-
CASSIRGTTEAFF
TGTGCCAGTAGTATACGGGGGACCACTGAAGCTTTCTTT
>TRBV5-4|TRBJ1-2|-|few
CASSSELYRAVGYTF
TGTGCCAGCAGCTCCGAGTTGTACAGGGCGGTTGGCTACACCTTC
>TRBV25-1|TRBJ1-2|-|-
CASSESGFPGGYTF
TGTGCCAGCAGTGAATCAGGCTTCCCGGGGGGCTACACCTTC
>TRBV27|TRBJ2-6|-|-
CASSGQSGAGANVLTF
TGTGCCAGCAGTGGACAGTCGGGTGCTGGGGCCAACGTCCTGACTTTC
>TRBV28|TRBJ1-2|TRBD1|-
CASRKTGGRNYGYTF
TGTGCCAGCAGAAAGACAGGGGGAAGAAACTATGGCTACACCTTC
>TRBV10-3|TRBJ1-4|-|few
CAISGNENEKLFF
TGTGCCATCAGTGGAAACGAGAATGAAAAACTGTTTTTT
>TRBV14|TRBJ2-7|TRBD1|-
CASSQRYRGTGESEYEQYF
TGTGCCAGCAGCCAACGCTACCGCGGGACAGGGGAATCTGAATACGAGCAGTACTTC
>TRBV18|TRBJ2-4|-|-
CASSREGTKNIQYF
TGTGCCAGCTCTAGAGAGGGTACCAAAAACATTCAGTACTTC
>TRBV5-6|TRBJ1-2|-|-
CASSLGKNRPYTF
TGTGCCAGCAGCTTGGGCAAGAACAGGCCTTACACCTTC
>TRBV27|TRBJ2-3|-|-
CASSLSRTRNTQYF
TGTGCCAGCAGTTTATCTCGGACAAGAAATACGCAGTATTTT
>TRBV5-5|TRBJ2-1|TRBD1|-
CASSSSTGYTGEQFF
TGTGCCAGCTCTAGTTCGACAGGGTATACGGGTGAGCAGTTCTTC
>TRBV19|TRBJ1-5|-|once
CASVDRSNQPQHF
TGTGCCAGTGTTGACAGGTCCAATCAGCCCCAGCATTTT
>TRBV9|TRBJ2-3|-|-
CASSPSFGGGGLLGTDTQYF
TGTGCCAGCAGCCCATCCTTTGGGGGGGGCGGTCTCTTAGGCACAGATACGCAGTATTTT
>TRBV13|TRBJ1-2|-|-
CASSLVVEQSANYGYTF
TGTGCCAGCAGCTTAGTTGTGGAGCAGTCAGCTAACTATGGCTACACCTTC
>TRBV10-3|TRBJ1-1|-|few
CAISDQGEEYGAFF
TGTGCCATCAGTGATCAAGGGGAGGAATATGGAGCTTTCTTT
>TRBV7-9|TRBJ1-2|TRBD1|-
CASSLGQDHGYTF
TGTGCCAGCAGCCTCGGACAGGACCATGGCTACACCTTC
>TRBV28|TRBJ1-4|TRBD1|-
CASRFRTGANEKLFF
TGTGCCAGCAGATTTAGGACAGGGGCTAATGAAAAACTGTTTTTT
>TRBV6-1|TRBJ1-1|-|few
CASSKNLGDAEAFF
TGTGCCAGCAGCAAAAACTTGGGAGACGCTGAAGCTTTCTTT
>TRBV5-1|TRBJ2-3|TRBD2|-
CASSLRLAGATDTQYF
TGCGCCAGCAGCTTGCGCCTAGCGGGGGCCACAGATACGCAGTATTTT
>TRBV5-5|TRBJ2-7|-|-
CASSLDRSPIWYEQYF
TGTGCCAGCAGCTTGGATCGGTCCCCCATTTGGTACGAGCAGTACTTC
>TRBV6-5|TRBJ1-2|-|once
CASREQGGYYGYTF
TGTGCCAGCAGGGAACAAGGGGGTTACTATGGCTACACCTTC
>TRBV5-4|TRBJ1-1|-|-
CASSNGQLVRGAFF
TGTGCCAGCAGCAATGGGCAGTTAGTCCGGGGGGCTTTCTTT
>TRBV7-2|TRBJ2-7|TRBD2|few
CASSPSGYTSGGYEQYF
TGTGCCAGCAGCCCCTCGGGATACACTAGCGGGGGTTACGAGCAGTACTTC
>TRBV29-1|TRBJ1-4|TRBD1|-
CSVLGRGNEKLFF
TGCAGCGTTCTGGGCAGGGGGAATGAAAAACTGTTTTTT
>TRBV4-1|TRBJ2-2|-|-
CASSQDETYTGELFF
TGCGCCAGCAGCCAAGATGAGACTTACACCGGGGAGCTGTTTTTT
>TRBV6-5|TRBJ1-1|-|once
CASSWELNTEAFF
TGTGCCAGCAGTTGGGAGTTGAACACTGAAGCTTTCTTT
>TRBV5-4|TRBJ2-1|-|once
CASSLDAKFSYNEQFF
TGTGCCAGCAGCTTGGACGCTAAATTCTCCTACAATGAGCAGTTCTTC
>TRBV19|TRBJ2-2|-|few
CASSVNTGSTGELFF
TGTGCCAGTAGTGTCAATACAGGGTCCACCGGGGAGCTGTTTTTT
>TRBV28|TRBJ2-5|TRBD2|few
CASNPAVGTRQETQYF
TGTGCCAGCAATCCCGCTGTGGGGACTAGACAAGAGACCCAGTACTTC
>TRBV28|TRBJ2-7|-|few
CASSFLPGNEQYF
TGTGCCAGCAGTTTTCTTCCCGGGAACGAGCAGTACTTC
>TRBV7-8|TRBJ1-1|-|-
CASSPRVVDTEAFF
TGTGCCAGCAGCCCCAGGGTGGTTGACACTGAAGCTTTCTTT
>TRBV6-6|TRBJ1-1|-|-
CASSYQGEYSEAFF
TGTGCCAGCAGTTACCAAGGGGAATATAGTGAAGCTTTCTTT
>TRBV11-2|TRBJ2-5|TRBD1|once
CASSLTQGAFQETQYF
TGTGCCAGCAGCTTAACGCAGGGGGCCTTCCAAGAGACCCAGTACTTC
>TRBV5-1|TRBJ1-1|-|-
CASRIDGGRSAAFF
TGCGCCAGCAGAATTGACGGGGGGCGCTCGGCGGCTTTCTTT
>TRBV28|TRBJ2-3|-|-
CASRQQGTDTQYF
TGTGCCAGCAGACAACAGGGCACAGATACGCAGTATTTT
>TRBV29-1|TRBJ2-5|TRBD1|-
CSVDGQGVLETQYF
TGCAGCGTTGACGGGCAGGGGGTTCTGGAGACCCAGTACTTC
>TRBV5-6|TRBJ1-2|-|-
CASSKGHQILYGYTF
TGTGCCAGCAGCAAGGGACACCAGATCCTCTATGGCTACACCTTC
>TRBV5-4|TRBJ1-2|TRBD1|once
CASRSWTGGENYGYTF
TGTGCCAGCAGATCTTGGACAGGGGGCGAGAACTATGGCTACACCTTC
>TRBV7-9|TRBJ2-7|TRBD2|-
CASSLPVGGEQYF
TGTGCCAGCAGCTTACCCGTGGGAGGGGAGCAGTACTTC
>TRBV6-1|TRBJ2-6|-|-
CASSAESSGANVLTF
TGTGCCAGCAGTGCGGAGTCCTCTGGGGCCAACGTCCTGACTTTC